This is a list of T cell receptor beta chains from one sample in a study of blood T cell repertoires in COVID-19. Sequencing was performed with immunoSEQ multiplex PCR; in TCRdb, only in-frame clones are kept and a portion is missing. The table has around 240,000 clones, approximately 86% seen once; the top ten hold roughly 3%. The material sequenced was peripheral blood. These receptors all come from a woman aged 25-40 years who had recovered from COVID-19. CDR3s include the opening cysteine and the closing phenylalanine or tryptophan. The order of the fields is CDR3 protein, V gene.

CDR3aa: CASSQDEAGGYQPQHF
v_gene: TRBV4-1

CDR3aa: CASSRREDYGYTF
v_gene: TRBV27

CDR3aa: CASSLKASGQGTYEQYF
v_gene: TRBV5-1

CDR3aa: CASSQAIGGGYTF
v_gene: TRBV14

CDR3aa: CASSAAGQGTYEQYF
v_gene: TRBV9

CDR3aa: CASSQDVYSNQPQHF
v_gene: TRBV4-3

CDR3aa: CASSSLATRDSTSYEQYF
v_gene: TRBV27

CDR3aa: CASSLAGYYEGKLFF
v_gene: TRBV11-2

CDR3aa: CAIRPEGPRGYTF
v_gene: TRBV10-3

CDR3aa: CASSESAATGGPYEQYF
v_gene: TRBV25-1

CDR3aa: CASSVASGGAWETQYF
v_gene: TRBV9

CDR3aa: CASSKAGTVYNQPQHF
v_gene: TRBV7-2

CDR3aa: CASSPQPSSYEQYF
v_gene: TRBV27

CDR3aa: CASSALLGGTGELFF
v_gene: TRBV9

CDR3aa: CATSRDRWGGEGGYTF
v_gene: TRBV15

CDR3aa: CASSPGTGRTQETQYF
v_gene: TRBV11-3

CDR3aa: CASSGGEYEAEAFF
v_gene: TRBV5-1

CDR3aa: CASSLGTSGGARHSYEQYF
v_gene: TRBV13

CDR3aa: CASGIEGGPSPYEQYF
v_gene: TRBV5-5

CDR3aa: CASSDGTGGTGELFF
v_gene: TRBV2

CDR3aa: CASSPSRVQETQYF
v_gene: TRBV18

CDR3aa: CASSLYMNTEAFF
v_gene: TRBV5-6

CDR3aa: CASSLESETYNEQFF
v_gene: TRBV5-5

CDR3aa: CASSDRESYEQYF
v_gene: TRBV5-1

CDR3aa: CASSQGGGQITGELFF
v_gene: TRBV4-2

CDR3aa: CASSQYTDSYEQYF
v_gene: TRBV4-3

CDR3aa: CASSQVHNYGYTF
v_gene: TRBV4-2

CDR3aa: CASSLGLAGSAYEQYF
v_gene: TRBV5-6

CDR3aa: CASSKGQGWGYTF
v_gene: TRBV19

CDR3aa: CASSPGHPNTGELFF
v_gene: TRBV3-1/TRBV3-2

CDR3aa: CSVAQGASSTDTQYF
v_gene: TRBV29-1

CDR3aa: CATSRDNLADEAFF
v_gene: TRBV15

CDR3aa: CASSYWGGAENTEAFF
v_gene: TRBV6-6

CDR3aa: CASSARTGFYGYTF
v_gene: TRBV9

CDR3aa: CASSPLPGTTGNTIYF
v_gene: TRBV18

CDR3aa: CASSEGPREYYGYTF
v_gene: TRBV6-1

CDR3aa: CASSFIPGRSGASDTQYF
v_gene: TRBV7-6

CDR3aa: CASPWARAQTGIENSPLHF
v_gene: TRBV21-1

CDR3aa: CASSLVPTALGQPQHF
v_gene: TRBV27

CDR3aa: CASSAMWGGDRYGYTF
v_gene: TRBV9

CDR3aa: CSVRPSAYEQYF
v_gene: TRBV29-1